This T cell receptor (beta chain) was obtained from a study of blood T cell repertoires in COVID-19. For the study at large: COVID-19 samples, acute and convalescent, were from the United States, Italy and Spain.

Authors' analysis steps: Reference gene primer amplification gave nucleated cell count estimates. Profiled with immunoSEQ multiplex PCR; TCRdb holds only in-frame clones, not every one. D and trimming come from the DNA, and the V and J calls and clone size come from that table. Here the sample spans approximately 210,000 clones, roughly 90% being singletons. Cohort allocation depended upon clinical history that participants reported. Resolution of symptoms, clearance, or two negative PCRs was present in recovered Cohort 3 donors. CDR3 length: 12 amino acids. The ends were cut back, 4 bases at V and 1 base at J, with 5 bases in the middle. From germline, CDR1 is SGHDT and CDR2 YYEEEE.

This rearrangement joins TRBV5-6 to TRBJ2-5, with D uncertain. Sequencing was carried out using PBMCs or T cells enriched from blood (not recorded which). The receptor comes from a woman aged 18-35 years who had recovered from COVID-19. For the CDR3, the DNA is TGTGCCAGCAGCCTACCCCAAGAGACCCAGTACTTC. It is translated as CASSLPQETQYF.